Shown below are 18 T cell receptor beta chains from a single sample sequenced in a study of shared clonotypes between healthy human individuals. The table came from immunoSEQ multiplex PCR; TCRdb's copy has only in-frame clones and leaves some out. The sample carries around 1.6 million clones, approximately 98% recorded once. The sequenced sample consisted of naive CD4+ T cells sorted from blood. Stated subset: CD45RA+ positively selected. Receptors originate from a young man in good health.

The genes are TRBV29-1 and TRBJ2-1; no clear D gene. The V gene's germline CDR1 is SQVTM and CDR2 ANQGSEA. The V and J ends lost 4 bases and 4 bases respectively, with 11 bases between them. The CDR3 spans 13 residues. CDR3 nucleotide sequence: TGCAGCGTTGGGAACTATCAATACAATGAGCAGTTCTTC. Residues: CSVGNYQYNEQFF.

The CDR3 loop is CASSETGTKNTGELFF. The CDR3 DNA is TGTGCCAGCAGTGAAACCGGGACAAAGAACACCGGGGAGCTGTTTTTT. The J gene is TRBJ2-2, the V gene TRBV25-1, with D tentatively TRBD1 (6 bases). Between the trimmed V and J ends, which lost 2 bases and 1 base, there was a span of 11 bases. The germline V gene has CDR1 MGHDK and CDR2 SYGVNS. This CDR3 contains 16 residues.

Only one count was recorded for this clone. In DNA, the CDR3 is TGCGCCAGCAGCCAAGGGGAACTAGCGGGAGTGGGCACCGGGGAGCTGTTTTTT. Protein sequence: CASSQGELAGVGTGELFF. The chain joins TRBV4-1 to TRBJ2-2; 11 positions match TRBD2. The CDR3 has 18 amino acids. V was pared by 1 base and J by 4 bases, with 8 bases of the junction left unmatched. The germline V gene encodes CDR1 MGHRA and CDR2 YSYEKL.

CDR3 in amino acids: CASSAASRADTQYF. The CDR3 coding sequence is TGCGCCAGCAGTGCAGCGAGCAGAGCAGATACGCAGTATTTT. The chain couples TRBV10-1 to TRBJ2-3; D uncertain. V shed 4 bases and J shed 4 bases, with 12 bases lying between them. The CDR3 has 14 residues. The germline gives CDR1 WNHNN, CDR2 SYGVQD (reference sequence).

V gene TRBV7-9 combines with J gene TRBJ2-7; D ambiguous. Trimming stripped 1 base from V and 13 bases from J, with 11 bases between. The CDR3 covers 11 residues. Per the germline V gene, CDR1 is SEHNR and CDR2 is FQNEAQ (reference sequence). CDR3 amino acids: CASSLEKQIYF. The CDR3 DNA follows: TGTGCCAGCAGCTTAGAAAAGCAGATCTACTTC.

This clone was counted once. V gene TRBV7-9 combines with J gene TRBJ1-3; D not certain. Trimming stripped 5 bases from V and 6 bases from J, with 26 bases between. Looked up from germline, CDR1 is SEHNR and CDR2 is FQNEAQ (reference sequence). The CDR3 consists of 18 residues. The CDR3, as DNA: TGTGCCAGCAGCCCACACCTCGGGTCTCGGTCGGGGTTAAACACCATATATTTT. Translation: CASSPHLGSRSGLNTIYF.

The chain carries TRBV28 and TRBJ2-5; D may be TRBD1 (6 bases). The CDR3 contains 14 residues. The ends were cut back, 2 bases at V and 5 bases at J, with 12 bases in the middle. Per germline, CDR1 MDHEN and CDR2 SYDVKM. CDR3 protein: CASSLPGVEETQYF. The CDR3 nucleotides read TGTGCCAGCAGTTTACCAGGGGTGGAGGAGACCCAGTACTTC.

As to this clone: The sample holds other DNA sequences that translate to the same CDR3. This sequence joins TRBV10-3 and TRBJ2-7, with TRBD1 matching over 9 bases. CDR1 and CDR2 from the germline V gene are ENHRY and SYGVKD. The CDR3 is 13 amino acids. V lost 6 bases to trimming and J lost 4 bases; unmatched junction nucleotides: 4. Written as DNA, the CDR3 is TGTGCCATCAGGACAGGGGGTCGTTACGAGCAGTACTTC. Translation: CAIRTGGRYEQYF.

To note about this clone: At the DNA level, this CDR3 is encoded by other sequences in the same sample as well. Written as DNA, the CDR3 is TGTGCCAGCAGCGTAGCCGGGGAAAAACTGTTTTTT. Protein product: CASSVAGEKLFF. This chain connects TRBV9 to TRBJ1-4; D ambiguous. V lost 0 bases, J lost 8 bases, and 5 bases lay in between. CDR1 is SGDLS and CDR2 is YYNGEE in the germline V gene. The CDR3 has 12 amino acids. Full variable domain (missing parts from reference TRBV9 and TRBJ1-4): DSGVTQTPKHLITATGQRVTLRCSPRSGDLSVYWYQQSLDQGLQFLIQYYNGEERAKGNILERFSAQQFPDLHSELNLSSLELGDSALYFCASSVAGEKLFFGSGTQLSVL.

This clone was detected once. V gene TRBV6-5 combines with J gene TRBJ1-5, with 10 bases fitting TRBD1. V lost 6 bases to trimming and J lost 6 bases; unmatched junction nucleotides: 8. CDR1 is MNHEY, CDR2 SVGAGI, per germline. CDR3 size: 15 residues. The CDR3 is CASSRDRGEGQPQHF. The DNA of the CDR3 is TGTGCCAGCAGCCGGGACAGGGGTGAAGGTCAGCCCCAGCATTTT.

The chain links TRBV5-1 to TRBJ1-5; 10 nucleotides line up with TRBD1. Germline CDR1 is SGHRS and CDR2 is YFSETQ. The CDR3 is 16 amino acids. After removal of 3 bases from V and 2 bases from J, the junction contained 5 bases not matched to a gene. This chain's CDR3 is CASSWDRGRGNQPQHF. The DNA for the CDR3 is TGCGCCAGCAGCTGGGACAGGGGACGGGGCAATCAGCCCCAGCATTTT.

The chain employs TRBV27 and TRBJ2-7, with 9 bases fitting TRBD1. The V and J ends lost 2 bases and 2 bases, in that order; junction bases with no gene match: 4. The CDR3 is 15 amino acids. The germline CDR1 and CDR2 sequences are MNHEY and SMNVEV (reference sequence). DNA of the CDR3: TGTGCCAGCAGTTTACTCGGGACAGGGACCTACGAGCAGTACTTC. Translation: CASSLLGTGTYEQYF.

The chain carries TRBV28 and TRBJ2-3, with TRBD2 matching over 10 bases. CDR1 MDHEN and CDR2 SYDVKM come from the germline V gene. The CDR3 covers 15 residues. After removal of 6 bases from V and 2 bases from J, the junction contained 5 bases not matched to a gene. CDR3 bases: TGTGCCAGCAGGGGAGCGGGAGGGAACACAGATACGCAGTATTTT. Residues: CASRGAGGNTDTQYF. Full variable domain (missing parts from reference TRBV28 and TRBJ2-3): DVKVTQSSRYLVKRTGEKVFLECVQDMDHENMFWYRQDPGLGLRLIYFSYDVKMKEKGDIPEGYSVSREKKERFSLILESASTNQTSMYLCASRGAGGNTDTQYFGPGTRLTVL.

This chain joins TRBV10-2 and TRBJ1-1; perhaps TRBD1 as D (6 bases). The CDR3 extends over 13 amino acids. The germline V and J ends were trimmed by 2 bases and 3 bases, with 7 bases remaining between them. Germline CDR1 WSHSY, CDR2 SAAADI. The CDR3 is CASSEQGYTEAFF. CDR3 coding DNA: TGCGCCAGCAGTGAGCAGGGGTACACTGAAGCTTTCTTT.

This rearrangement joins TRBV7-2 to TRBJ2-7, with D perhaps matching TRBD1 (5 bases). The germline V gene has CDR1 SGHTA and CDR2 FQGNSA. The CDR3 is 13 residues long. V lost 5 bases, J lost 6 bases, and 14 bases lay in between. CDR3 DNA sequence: TGTGCCAGCAGCGAAGGTAGGGGATCCGAGCAGTACTTC. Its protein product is CASSEGRGSEQYF. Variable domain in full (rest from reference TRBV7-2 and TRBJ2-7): GAGVSQSPSNKVTEKGKDVELRCDPISGHTALYWYRQSLGQGLEFLIYFQGNSAPDKSGLPSDRFSAERTGGSVSTLTIQRTQQEDSAVYLCASSEGRGSEQYFGPGTRLTVT.

CDR3 in DNA: TGCGCCAGCAGCCAAGGGGGGACTAGCGGGCACCTTCGGGACACCGGGGAGCTGTTTTTT. Residues: CASSQGGTSGHLRDTGELFF. V gene TRBV4-3 combines with J gene TRBJ2-2, with TRBD2 identical over 12 bases. CDR3 length: 20 residues. V shed 1 base and J 3 bases; nucleotides not matched to a gene: 12. Germline lookup yields CDR1 LGHNA and CDR2 YSLEER.

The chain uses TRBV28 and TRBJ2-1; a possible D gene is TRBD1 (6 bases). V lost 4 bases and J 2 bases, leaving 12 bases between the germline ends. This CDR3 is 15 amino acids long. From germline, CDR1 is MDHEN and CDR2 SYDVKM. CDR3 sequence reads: CASSSMGAPYNEQFF. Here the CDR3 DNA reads TGTGCCAGCAGTTCCATGGGGGCTCCCTACAATGAGCAGTTCTTC.

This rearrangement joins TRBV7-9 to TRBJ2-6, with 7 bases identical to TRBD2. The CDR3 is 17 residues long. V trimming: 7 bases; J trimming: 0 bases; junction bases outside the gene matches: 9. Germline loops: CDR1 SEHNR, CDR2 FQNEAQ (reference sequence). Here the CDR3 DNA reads TGTGCCAGCAACCCCCGGTGGGAGGGCTCTGGGGCCAACGTCCTGACTTTC. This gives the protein CASNPRWEGSGANVLTF.